This T cell receptor beta chain stems from a study of blood T cell repertoires in COVID-19. Study background: Acute and convalescent COVID-19 specimens originated in the United States, Italy and Spain. From T cells, B-cell-depleted T cells, or PBMCs came the material, which was cDNA or gDNA.

With V trimmed by 4 bases and J by 0 bases, 11 bases remained unmatched. From germline, CDR1 is LGHNA and CDR2 YNFKEQ. This CDR3 has 17 residues. How the authors handled the data: Nucleated cell counts were estimated from reference gene primer amplification. Here immunoSEQ multiplex PCR was the method, and the copy in TCRdb shows in-frame clones only, minus some. The DNA gave D and trimming, while V, J and clone size come from that table. Of some 43,000 clones in the sample, 70% to 85% were seen once. The clonotype originates from a man aged 50-59 years with active COVID-19. The genes are TRBV4-2 and TRBJ2-5; 7 bases map to TRBD1. The sequenced sample was peripheral blood. In DNA form, the CDR3 reads TGTGCCAGCAGCCTCGACAGGGTCCTAGCTTACCAAGAGACCCAGTACTTC. It specifies CASSLDRVLAYQETQYF.